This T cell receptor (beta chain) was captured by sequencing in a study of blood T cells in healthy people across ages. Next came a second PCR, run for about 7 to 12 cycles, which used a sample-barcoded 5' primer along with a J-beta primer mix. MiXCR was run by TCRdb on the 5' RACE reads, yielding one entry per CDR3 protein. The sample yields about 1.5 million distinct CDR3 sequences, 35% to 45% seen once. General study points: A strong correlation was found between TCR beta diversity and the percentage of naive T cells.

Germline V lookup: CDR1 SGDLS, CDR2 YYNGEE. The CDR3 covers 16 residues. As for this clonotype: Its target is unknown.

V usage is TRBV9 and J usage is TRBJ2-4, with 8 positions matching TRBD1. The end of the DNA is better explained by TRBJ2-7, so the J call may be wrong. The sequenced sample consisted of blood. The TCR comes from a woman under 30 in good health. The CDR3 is CASSARTGGRVYEQYF. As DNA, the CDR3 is TGTGCCAGCAGCGCCCGAACAGGGGGTCGTGTATACGAGCAGTACTTC.